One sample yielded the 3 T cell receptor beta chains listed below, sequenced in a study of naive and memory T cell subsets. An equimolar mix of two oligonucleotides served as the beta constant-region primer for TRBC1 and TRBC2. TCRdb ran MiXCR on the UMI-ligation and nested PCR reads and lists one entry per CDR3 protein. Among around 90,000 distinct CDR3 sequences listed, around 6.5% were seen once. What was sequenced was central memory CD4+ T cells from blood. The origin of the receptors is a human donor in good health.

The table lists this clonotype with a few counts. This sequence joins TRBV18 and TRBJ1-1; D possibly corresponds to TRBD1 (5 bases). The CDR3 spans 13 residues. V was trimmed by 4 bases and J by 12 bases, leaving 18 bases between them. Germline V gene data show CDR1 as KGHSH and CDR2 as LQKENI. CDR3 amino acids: CASSLAQGLGPFF. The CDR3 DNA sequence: TGTGCCAGCTCACTGGCCCAGGGACTTGGGCCTTTCTTT.

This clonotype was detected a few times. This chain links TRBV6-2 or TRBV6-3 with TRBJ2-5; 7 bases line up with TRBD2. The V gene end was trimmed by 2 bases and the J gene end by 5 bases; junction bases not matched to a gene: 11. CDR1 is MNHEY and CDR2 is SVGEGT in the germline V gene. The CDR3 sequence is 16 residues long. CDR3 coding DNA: TGTGCCAGCAGTTACCTTCCCGGTCGGGAGGCGGAGACCCAGTACTTC. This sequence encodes CASSYLPGREAETQYF.

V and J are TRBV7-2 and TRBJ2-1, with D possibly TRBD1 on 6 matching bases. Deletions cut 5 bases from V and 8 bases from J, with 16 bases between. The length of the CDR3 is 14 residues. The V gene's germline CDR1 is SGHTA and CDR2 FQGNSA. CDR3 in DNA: TGTGCCAGCAGCCCCGCAGGGGCTCGCGATGAGCAGTTCTTC. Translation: CASSPAGARDEQFF.